Below, 14 T cell receptor beta chains from the same sample are listed, as sequenced in a study of beta chain features in type 1 diabetes. The entirety of the isolated RNA underwent reverse transcription, so expressed TCRB transcripts were sequenced. Sequencing was performed with immunoSEQ multiplex PCR; in TCRdb, only in-frame clones are kept and a portion is missing. The data show 450,000 to 600,000 clones, approximately 31% seen once. Sequenced: naive CD4+ T cells from blood. The receptors shown here come from a man younger than 35 in good health.

The chain joins TRBV5-1 to TRBJ2-1, with D perhaps matching TRBD2 (6 bases). In germline, CDR1 is SGHRS, CDR2 YFSETQ. V was cut by 0 bases and J by 8 bases, with 18 bases left in between. The CDR3 covers 16 residues. The CDR3 bases are TGCGCCAGCAGCTTGGCGAACTGGCCGGAGGGGCATGAGCAGTTCTTC. Protein: CASSLANWPEGHEQFF.

This clone showed up just a few times. This chain connects TRBV20-1 to TRBJ2-1; no clear D. V was shortened by 6 bases and J by 8 bases, with 8 bases between the two germline ends. The germline V gene has CDR1 DFQATT and CDR2 SNEGSKA (reference sequence). The CDR3 is 10 amino acids. CDR3 sequence (DNA): TGCAGTGCCCTTAGCTATGAGCAGTTCTTC. It yields the protein CSALSYEQFF.

Remarks on this clone: Other DNA sequences in this sample translate to the same CDR3. The chain couples TRBV20-1 to TRBJ2-7; tentative D call: TRBD2 (5 bases). The CDR3 is 11 amino acids. V was trimmed by 6 bases and J by 4 bases, leaving 10 bases between them. CDR1 is DFQATT, CDR2 SNEGSKA, per germline (reference sequence). This CDR3 reads CSATRDYEQYF. The CDR3 DNA follows: TGCAGTGCCACACGGGATTACGAGCAGTACTTC.

This clone has just a few counts. This chain joins TRBV12-5 and TRBJ2-5; no definite D call. The CDR3 covers 13 residues. CDR1 and CDR2 (germline): LGHNT, FRNRAP. V was clipped by 6 bases and J by 5 bases, with 13 bases between them. This chain's CDR3 is CASGTKFVETQYF. In DNA form, the CDR3 reads TGTGCTAGTGGAACAAAGTTTGTGGAGACCCAGTACTTC.

The chain recombines TRBV7-9 with TRBJ1-2; 7 bases line up with TRBD1. Looked up from germline, CDR1 is SEHNR and CDR2 is FQNEAQ (reference sequence). The CDR3 contains 15 residues. The V gene end was trimmed by 5 bases and the J gene end by 1 base; junction bases not matched to a gene: 7. The DNA of the CDR3 is TGTGCCAGCAGCCCCCGGGACAGTGTTAACTATGGCTACACCTTC. This sequence encodes CASSPRDSVNYGYTF.

This clone appeared a few times. The gene calls are TRBV7-2 and TRBJ1-2; the match to TRBD1 covers 7 bases. J gave up 5 bases and V 1 base, and 10 bases lay outside the gene matches. This CDR3 is 16 amino acids long. Germline V gene data show CDR1 as SGHTA and CDR2 as FQGNSA. The CDR3 sequence is CASSLVETGNTYGYTF. The DNA of the CDR3 is TGTGCCAGCAGCTTAGTGGAGACAGGGAATACGTATGGCTACACCTTC. The entire variable domain, with the rest obtained from reference TRBV7-2 and TRBJ1-2, is as follows: GAGVSQSPSNKVTEKGKDVELRCDPISGHTALYWYRQSLGQGLEFLIYFQGNSAPDKSGLPSDRFSAERTGGSVSTLTIQRTQQEDSAVYLCASSLVETGNTYGYTFGSGTRLTVV.

This clone showed up just a few times. This rearrangement joins TRBV6-5 to TRBJ2-1; tentatively, D is TRBD2 (5 bases). Germline-derived CDR1 and CDR2 are MNHEY and SVGAGI. The CDR3 is made up of 13 amino acids. V lost 4 bases to trimming and J lost 8 bases, with 12 bases between them. CDR3 nucleotides: TGTGCCAGCAGTTTACGAGGGCTTCATGAGCAGTTCTTC. This gives the protein CASSLRGLHEQFF.

This clone was found a few times. The CDR3: CASSRYSNPTDTQYF. As DNA, the CDR3 is TGTGCCAGCAGCCGATACAGCAATCCAACAGATACGCAGTATTTT. The chain uses TRBV7-2 and TRBJ2-3; D is ambiguous. Trimming removed 5 bases from V and 3 bases from J, with 15 bases in between. The CDR3 length is 15 residues. The germline V gene has CDR1 SGHTA and CDR2 FQGNSA.

The V gene is TRBV7-2, the J gene TRBJ2-7; D is uncertain. The CDR3 has 14 amino acids. Per the germline V gene, CDR1 is SGHTA and CDR2 is FQGNSA. Deletions cut 5 bases from V and 7 bases from J, with 18 bases between. The CDR3 here is CASSTPRTGREQYF. As DNA, the CDR3 is TGTGCCAGCAGCACCCCAAGGACGGGTCGGGAGCAGTACTTC.

The chain recombines TRBV5-4 with TRBJ2-3, with 8 bases fitting TRBD1. CDR3 length: 15 amino acids. V lost 2 bases and J lost 4; bases outside the gene matches: 6. Looked up from germline, CDR1 is SGHNT and CDR2 is YYREEE (reference sequence). The CDR3: CASSFPRGLADTQYF. The CDR3, as DNA: TGTGCCAGCAGCTTTCCCAGGGGGCTGGCAGATACGCAGTATTTT.

The V gene is TRBV27, the J gene TRBJ1-2; TRBD1 matches at 7 bases. Germline V lookup: CDR1 MNHEY, CDR2 SMNVEV (reference sequence). The CDR3 runs 12 residues. V shed 8 bases, J shed 5 bases, and the junction held 5 bases outside the gene matches. CDR3 in DNA: TGTGCCAGCTTCGGGACAGTATATGGCTACACCTTC. As protein: CASFGTVYGYTF.

In DNA, the CDR3 is TGTGCCAGCAGCCAAGGGCAGGTGAATGAAAAACTGTTTTTT. It codes for CASSQGQVNEKLFF. The chain links TRBV4-2 to TRBJ1-4; D gene uncertain. V gave up 1 base and J gave up 5 bases, with 8 bases separating them. The CDR3 contains 14 residues. Germline-derived CDR1 and CDR2 are LGHNA and YNFKEQ.

This clone was observed a few times. The gene calls are TRBV5-6 and TRBJ2-3, with 7 positions matching TRBD2. This CDR3 is 13 amino acids long. In germline, CDR1 is SGHDT, CDR2 YYEEEE. After removal of 4 bases from V and 4 bases from J, the junction contained 3 bases not matched to a gene. CDR3 coding DNA: TGTGCCAGCAGCACCCGGGAGGCAGATACGCAGTATTTT. Residues: CASSTREADTQYF.

This clone was found a few times. The chain employs TRBV5-1 and TRBJ2-7; no clear D gene. The CDR3 spans 9 residues. Germline CDR1 reads SGHRS; CDR2 reads YFSETQ. The ends were cut back, 7 bases at V and 5 bases at J, with 4 bases in the middle. The CDR3 sequence: CASRDEQYF. The CDR3 region has the DNA TGCGCCAGCCGGGACGAGCAGTACTTC.